These 26 T cell receptor beta chains were all obtained from the same sample, sequenced in a study of graft-versus-host responses after intestinal transplantation. Which antigens these TCRs recognize remains unknown. Generated by immunoSEQ multiplex PCR, the TCRdb table keeps only in-frame clones and is missing some. The sample has roughly 100,000 clones, over 85% seen once. The source material was unstimulated CD8+ T cells sorted from spleen or lymph node cells, sampled before intestinal transplant. The receptors shown here come from a human donor who received an intestinal transplant.

V is TRBV5-1 and J is TRBJ2-7, with D perhaps being TRBD1 or TRBD2 (5 bases each). The V end was cut by 4 bases, the J end by 7 bases, with 15 bases between. Germline V lookup: CDR1 SGHRS, CDR2 YFSETQ. The CDR3 contains 13 residues. For the CDR3, the DNA is TGCGCCAGCAGCAGCCATTTAGGGGAGGAGCAGTACTTC. Protein sequence: CASSSHLGEEQYF.

The V gene is TRBV9, the J gene TRBJ1-1, with D unclear. Trimming removed 4 bases from V and 2 bases from J, with 18 bases in between. Germline CDR1 reads SGDLS; CDR2 reads YYNGEE. The CDR3 has 16 amino acids. CDR3 sequence: CASSPYGRPSNTEAFF. In DNA form, the CDR3 reads TGTGCCAGCAGCCCTTACGGCAGGCCAAGTAACACTGAAGCTTTCTTT.

V and J are TRBV2 and TRBJ1-1, with D perhaps TRBD1 (5 bases). CDR3 length: 10 residues. The V gene's germline CDR1 is SNHLY and CDR2 FYNNEI. V lost 6 bases to trimming and J lost 9 bases, with 8 bases between them. The CDR3 nucleotides read TGTGCCAGCAGGGGGGAGAAAGCTTTCTTT. Its protein product is CASRGEKAFF.

The chain couples TRBV4-2 to TRBJ2-3, with D unclear. V was clipped by 6 bases and J by 4 bases, with 5 bases between them. This CDR3 is 11 amino acids long. CDR1 is LGHNA, CDR2 YNFKEQ, per germline. CDR3 sequence: CASSWADTQYF. In DNA, the CDR3 is TGTGCCAGCAGTTGGGCAGATACGCAGTATTTT.

V gene TRBV19 combines with J gene TRBJ1-6, with D uncertain. The CDR3 contains 14 residues. V lost 7 bases to trimming and J lost 1 base, with 8 bases between them. The germline V gene has CDR1 LNHDA and CDR2 SQIVND (reference sequence). The CDR3 loop reads CASTSSSYNSPLHF. CDR3 DNA sequence: TGTGCCAGTACCTCAAGTTCCTATAATTCACCCCTCCACTTT.

The chain carries TRBV7-9 and TRBJ1-4; 9 bases match TRBD1. The CDR3 is 14 amino acids. Germline V gene sequence: CDR1 SEHNR, CDR2 FQNEAQ (reference sequence). The V segment lost 10 bases and the J segment 6 bases; nucleotides outside the gene matches: 9. The CDR3 loop reads CAITTGTGHEKLFF. The CDR3 DNA reads as TGTGCCATTACCACCGGGACAGGGCATGAAAAACTGTTTTTT.

The J gene is TRBJ1-1, the V gene TRBV4-2; D remains ambiguous. CDR1 and CDR2 (germline): LGHNA, YNFKEQ. The length of the CDR3 is 13 residues. Trimming took 0 bases from V and 5 from J, leaving 7 bases between them. CDR3: CASSQDAATEAFF. The CDR3 DNA follows: TGTGCCAGCAGCCAAGATGCGGCGACTGAAGCTTTCTTT.

The chain links TRBV27 to TRBJ2-1, with a possible D match to TRBD2 (7 bases). The CDR3 is 16 residues long. The germline V gene has CDR1 MNHEY and CDR2 SMNVEV (reference sequence). The V end lost 0 bases, the J end lost 5 bases, and 14 bases lay between the germline ends. CDR3 in DNA: TGTGCCAGCAGTTTATCAGGGGGGGCGTTCGACAATGAGCAGTTCTTC. This sequence encodes CASSLSGGAFDNEQFF.

The rearrangement joins TRBV7-2 to TRBJ2-4; no clear D. The CDR3 extends over 12 amino acids. The germline V gene has CDR1 SGHTA and CDR2 FQGNSA. V was clipped by 3 bases and J by 2 bases, with 2 bases between them. CDR3 bases: TGTGCCAGCAGCTTGACCAAAAACATTCAGTACTTC. Amino acids: CASSLTKNIQYF.

J is TRBJ2-1 and V is TRBV7-9, with 9 bases that match TRBD1. This CDR3 comprises 15 residues. CDR1 is SEHNR, CDR2 FQNEAQ, per germline (reference sequence). The ends lost 4 bases at V and 6 bases at J; junction bases unmatched: 7. The CDR3 is CASSSTRTGVNEQFF. In DNA, the CDR3 is TGTGCCAGCAGCTCCACGCGGACAGGGGTCAATGAGCAGTTCTTC.

V usage is TRBV10-3 and J usage is TRBJ2-1; D remains ambiguous. CDR1 and CDR2 (germline): ENHRY, SYGVKD. CDR3 size: 13 residues. The V gene lost 5 bases and the J gene lost 8 bases, with 13 bases spanning the gap. CDR3 in DNA: TGTGCCATCAGTTACCCTTCAGGAGATGAGCAGTTCTTC. This encodes CAISYPSGDEQFF.

The DNA for the CDR3 is TGTGCCAGCAGCCCGGGACAGGGGCATGGCTACACCTTC. As protein: CASSPGQGHGYTF. The chain has TRBV7-3 and TRBJ1-2, with 10 positions matching TRBD1. In germline, CDR1 is SGHTA, CDR2 FQGTGA. With V trimmed by 5 bases and J by 6 bases, 3 bases remained unmatched. The CDR3 consists of 13 residues.

The rearrangement uses TRBV25-1 and TRBJ1-1, with D possibly matching TRBD1 (5 bases). The CDR3 is 14 amino acids. V shed 3 bases and J shed 4 bases, with 12 bases lying between them. Germline CDR1 and CDR2: MGHDK and SYGVNS. The CDR3 is CASSEVGGGTEAFF. The CDR3 nucleotides read TGTGCCAGCAGTGAGGTGGGGGGTGGCACTGAAGCTTTCTTT.

The V and J genes are TRBV19 and TRBJ1-1; D gene ambiguous. The CDR3 spans 13 residues. CDR1 is LNHDA, CDR2 SQIVND, per germline (reference sequence). Trimming took 5 bases from V and 1 from J, leaving 8 bases between them. The CDR3 sequence is CASSSLGNTEAFF. DNA for the CDR3: TGTGCCAGTAGTTCATTGGGGAACACTGAAGCTTTCTTT.

The genes are TRBV27 and TRBJ1-6; D is unresolved. Germline V gives CDR1 MNHEY, CDR2 SMNVEV (reference sequence). V dropped 5 bases and J dropped 5 bases, with 10 bases sitting between them. This CDR3 region has 14 residues. The CDR3 region has the DNA TGTGCCAGCAGTAAAGCTGGGGATAATTCACCCCTCCACTTT. Translation: CASSKAGDNSPLHF.

V usage is TRBV19 and J usage is TRBJ1-5; TRBD1 agrees at 7 bases. The CDR3 is 16 residues long. CDR1 is LNHDA and CDR2 is SQIVND in the germline V gene (reference sequence). With 2 bases clipped from V and 3 bases from J, the junction kept 7 bases outside the gene matches. The CDR3 nucleotides are TGTGCCAGTAGTATAAGTACAGGGGCCATCAATCAGCCCCAGCATTTT. It encodes CASSISTGAINQPQHF.

The V gene is TRBV4-1, the J gene TRBJ1-6, with 8 bases fitting TRBD1. Trimming took 4 bases from V and 3 from J; bases not matched to a gene: 14. The CDR3 spans 19 residues. Germline CDR1 and CDR2: MGHRA and YSYEKL. CDR3 bases: TGCGCCAGCAGCCTCTCCTATGCGGGACAGGCAATCTATAATTCACCCCTCCACTTT. It is translated as CASSLSYAGQAIYNSPLHF.

The chain combines TRBV7-8 with TRBJ2-7; D gene uncertain. The CDR3 runs to 13 residues. V gave up 2 bases and J gave up 3 bases, with 8 bases separating them. The germline CDR1 and CDR2 sequences are SGHVS and FQNEAQ. The chain's CDR3 is CASSLRGFYEQYF. The DNA of the CDR3 is TGTGCCAGCAGCTTAAGAGGTTTCTACGAGCAGTACTTC.

The chain carries TRBV5-1 and TRBJ1-1; a possible D gene is TRBD1 (5 bases). The CDR3 loop spans 16 amino acids. V lost 4 bases and J 3 bases, leaving 19 bases between the germline ends. Germline CDR1 SGHRS, CDR2 YFSETQ. The CDR3 DNA reads TGCGCCAGCAGCGCGTTCTCCGGGACGGGATACACTGAAGCTTTCTTT. It encodes CASSAFSGTGYTEAFF.

This chain links TRBV6-5 with TRBJ1-2; no clear D gene. The CDR3 extends over 14 amino acids. V was shortened by 5 bases and J by 4 bases, with 14 bases between the two germline ends. The germline gives CDR1 MNHEY, CDR2 SVGAGI. The CDR3 DNA reads as TGTGCCAGCAGTGACCAACCTCGGCTCTATGGCTACACCTTC. This gives the protein CASSDQPRLYGYTF.

Here the CDR3 reads CASEVVNSRKSYGYTF. In DNA form, the CDR3 reads TGTGCCAGCGAGGTAGTCAATAGTCGAAAGAGCTATGGCTACACCTTC. The J gene is TRBJ1-2, the V gene TRBV5-6; no reliable D call. The CDR3 is 16 residues long. Germline V lookup: CDR1 SGHDT, CDR2 YYEEEE. V lost 7 bases and J lost 4, with 23 bases in between.

This clone appeared a single time. The J gene is TRBJ2-3, the V gene TRBV9, with D possibly being TRBD1 (5 bases). Germline V gives CDR1 SGDLS, CDR2 YYNGEE. CDR3 length: 12 residues. V was cut by 3 bases and J by 5 bases, with 7 bases left in between. CDR3 sequence (DNA): TGTGCCAGCAGCGCCCAGGGAGATACGCAGTATTTT. The encoded protein is CASSAQGDTQYF.

The chain employs TRBV11-3 and TRBJ2-1, with 8 nucleotides matching TRBD2. The CDR3 has 14 residues. The V and J ends lost 1 base and 9 bases, in that order; junction bases with no gene match: 5. Germline assignment: CDR1 SGHNT and CDR2 YENEEA. In DNA, the CDR3 is TGTGCCAGCAGCTTAGCCGGGGGGGCCTTTGAGCAGTTCTTC. Translating gives CASSLAGGAFEQFF.

The rearrangement links TRBV11-2 to TRBJ2-7; no definite D call. In germline, CDR1 is SGHAT, CDR2 FQNNGV. The V gene lost 1 base and the J gene lost 5 bases, with 12 bases spanning the gap. The CDR3 is 14 amino acids. The CDR3 DNA reads as TGTGCCAGCAGCTTAGGGCTGACTCCGGACGAGCAGTACTTC. It yields the protein CASSLGLTPDEQYF.

The genes are TRBV7-8 and TRBJ2-1; D ambiguous. This CDR3 is 13 amino acids long. V shed 0 bases and J shed 8 bases, with 8 bases lying between them. Per the germline V gene, CDR1 is SGHVS and CDR2 is FQNEAQ. CDR3 in amino acids: CASSLAPRYEQFF. The CDR3 nucleotides are TGTGCCAGCAGCTTAGCACCCCGATATGAGCAGTTCTTC. Full variable domain (missing parts from reference TRBV7-8 and TRBJ2-1): GAGVSQSPRYKVAKRGQDVALRCDPISGHVSLFWYQQALGQGPEFLTYFQNEAQLDKSGLPSDRFFAERPEGSVSTLKIQRTQQEDSAVYLCASSLAPRYEQFFGPGTRLTVL.

The chain combines TRBV20-1 with TRBJ1-2; TRBD1 is a possible D gene (6 bases). Trimming took 5 bases from V and 8 from J, leaving 12 bases between them. CDR3 size: 11 residues. CDR1 and CDR2 from the germline V gene are DFQATT and SNEGSKA (reference sequence). In DNA form, the CDR3 reads TGCAGTGCTGGGGACACGGGAGGCTACACCTTC. Translating it yields CSAGDTGGYTF.